The 28 T cell receptor beta chains reported below all come from one sample, sequenced in a study of CD8 T cells in ankylosing spondylitis (dated by TCRdb to about 2017). The library was prepared using 5' RACE. Sequenced using an Illumina HiSeq 2500. TCRdb itself trimmed the public reads at Q25 with fastp, ran MiXCR and retained productive beta chains. One record per CDR3 amino acid sequence lists the most common genes and DNA. Within this sample are 350,000 to 400,000 distinct CDR3 sequences, with roughly 20% of them counted one time only. In total, the top ten clones hold roughly 13% of the sample. Sequencing was carried out using blood, either unsorted or a sorted T cell fraction (not recorded which). Source of these receptors: a male donor with ankylosing spondylitis or in good health (not recorded which).

The rearrangement links TRBV12-3 or TRBV12-4 to TRBJ2-5, with D tentatively TRBD1 (5 bases). V lost 2 bases and J 5 bases, leaving 9 bases between the germline ends. CDR3 length: 13 amino acids. CDR3 DNA sequence: TGTGCCAGCAGTTTACCACCAGGGGAGACCCAGTACTTC. Protein product: CASSLPPGETQYF.

This clonotype was detected only a few times. The rearrangement uses TRBV6-1 and TRBJ2-7; 10 bases match TRBD1. The junction had 4 bases not matched to a gene; V was cut back by 6 bases and J by 5 bases. CDR1 MNHNS and CDR2 SASEGT come from the germline V gene. The CDR3 runs 13 residues. CDR3 nucleotides: TGTGCCAGCAGGAGACAGGGGGCCCACGAGCAGTACTTC. It encodes CASRRQGAHEQYF.

This chain uses TRBV7-9 with TRBJ2-3, with D perhaps TRBD2 (6 bases). Trimming removed 0 bases at V and 1 base at J, with 14 bases between. The CDR3 is 17 amino acids. Germline values: CDR1 SEHNR, CDR2 FQNEAQ (reference sequence). CDR3 in DNA: TGTGCCAGCAGCTTAGCCTGGGGGGTTAGCGGCACAGATACGCAGTATTTT. Its protein product is CASSLAWGVSGTDTQYF.

V gene TRBV7-8 combines with J gene TRBJ1-2, with a possible D match to TRBD1 (5 bases). The CDR3 length is 15 residues. V lost 5 bases, J lost 0 bases, and 13 bases lay in between. Germline assignment: CDR1 SGHVS and CDR2 FQNEAQ. CDR3 loop: CASSQSGGANYGYTF. CDR3 nucleotide sequence: TGTGCCAGCAGCCAAAGTGGGGGAGCTAACTATGGCTACACCTTC.

This chain links TRBV4-2 with TRBJ1-4; 7 nucleotides agree with TRBD1. Looked up from germline, CDR1 is LGHNA and CDR2 is YNFKEQ. Unmatched junction bases numbered 8, after V lost 0 bases and J lost 7 bases. This CDR3 is 16 amino acids long. The CDR3 nucleotides read TGTGCCAGCAGCCAAGATCCCACAGGGGAAAGTGAAAAACTGTTTTTT. Translation: CASSQDPTGESEKLFF.

Only a few counts were recorded for this clonotype. The V call is TRBV20-1, the J call TRBJ2-1; tentative D call: TRBD2 (6 bases). CDR3 length equals 10 residues. Germline CDR1 and CDR2: DFQATT and SNEGSKA (reference sequence). V lost 6 bases and J 9 bases, leaving 9 bases between the germline ends. CDR3 region: CSASEGEQFF. CDR3 bases: TGCAGTGCGTCGGAGGGTGAGCAGTTCTTC.

There are a few counts of this clonotype. The gene calls are TRBV13 and TRBJ2-7, with a possible D match to TRBD2 (5 bases). Trimming pared 0 bases from V and 6 bases from J, leaving 12 bases between. This CDR3 comprises 14 residues. Germline CDR1 PRHDT, CDR2 FYEKMQ (reference sequence). The DNA of the CDR3 is TGTGCCAGCAGCTTAGGTTCCCCGACTACCGAGCAGTACTTC. As protein: CASSLGSPTTEQYF.

This clonotype was seen repeatedly, ten times or more. The chain is built from TRBV12-3 or TRBV12-4 and TRBJ2-2; no clear D. Trimming took 2 bases from V and 6 from J, leaving 7 bases between them. This CDR3 contains 13 residues. The CDR3 loop is CASSLSLSGELFF. The CDR3 bases are TGTGCCAGCAGTTTATCTTTGTCCGGGGAGCTGTTTTTT.

This clonotype was found a few times. The CDR3 protein is CASSQDRGDSTQYF. The DNA of the CDR3 is TGCGCCAGCAGCCAAGACAGGGGGGATAGTACCCAGTACTTC. This chain uses TRBV4-1 with TRBJ2-5; D may be TRBD1 (7 bases). V lost 0 bases, J lost 8 bases, and 13 bases lay in between. CDR3 length: 14 residues. CDR1 is MGHRA, CDR2 YSYEKL, per germline.

This chain links TRBV12-3 or TRBV12-4 with TRBJ1-3; D remains unclear. CDR3 size: 13 residues. Trimming took 5 bases from V and 4 from J, leaving 9 bases between them. In nucleotides, the CDR3 is TGTGCCAGCAGTCCCCGTGGGGGAAACACCATATATTTT. Its protein product is CASSPRGGNTIYF.

The chain combines TRBV2 with TRBJ2-7, with 11 bases identical to TRBD2. There are 16 residues in the CDR3. J gave up 6 bases and V 0 bases, and 7 bases lay outside the gene matches. The germline CDR1 and CDR2 sequences are SNHLY and FYNNEI. CDR3: CASSEALSGGAPEQYF. The CDR3 DNA reads as TGTGCCAGCAGTGAAGCGCTTAGCGGGGGGGCCCCCGAGCAGTACTTC.

This rearrangement joins TRBV12-3 or TRBV12-4 to TRBJ1-1; 7 bases are a match to TRBD1. The CDR3 contains 13 residues. V dropped 2 bases and J dropped 8; count of bases not matched to a gene: 5. The CDR3 sequence: CASSLPGQREAFF. In DNA form, the CDR3 reads TGTGCCAGCAGTTTACCGGGACAGAGGGAAGCTTTCTTT.

J is TRBJ2-4 and V is TRBV2; D unresolved. The length of the CDR3 is 17 residues. Germline V lookup: CDR1 SNHLY, CDR2 FYNNEI. V was cut by 0 bases and J by 0 bases, with 12 bases left in between. For the CDR3, the DNA is TGTGCCAGCAGTGAAGCGCGTCAAAAACTAGCCAAAAACATTCAGTACTTC. Its translation: CASSEARQKLAKNIQYF.

This clonotype was detected only a few times. The chain combines TRBV7-9 with TRBJ2-7; no reliable D call. Germline CDR1 SEHNR, CDR2 FQNEAQ (reference sequence). Between the trimmed V and J ends, which lost 2 bases and 3 bases, there was a span of 11 bases. CDR3 length equals 14 residues. In DNA, the CDR3 is TGTGCCAGCAGCTTACAGGACCGATACTACGAGCAGTACTTC. Its translation is CASSLQDRYYEQYF.

The chain joins TRBV23-1 to TRBJ2-7, with 8 bases fitting TRBD1. TRBV23-1 belongs to the ORF category, with a function that is uncertain. The CDR3 is made up of 11 amino acids. The CDR3: CASSQSGDRRV. Here the CDR3 DNA reads TGCGCCAGCAGTCAATCGGGGGACAGGAGAGTC.

This chain uses TRBV12-3 or TRBV12-4 with TRBJ1-4; weak D call: TRBD1 (5 bases). V was shortened by 2 bases and J by 6 bases, with 10 bases between the two germline ends. The CDR3 covers 14 residues. CDR3 nucleotide sequence: TGTGCCAGCAGTTTACCAGGGTCTTATGAAAAACTGTTTTTT. The encoded protein is CASSLPGSYEKLFF.

Ten or more counts support this clonotype. The genes are TRBV29-1 and TRBJ2-7; possibly TRBD2 for D (5 bases). Trimming removed 5 bases from V and 6 bases from J, with 14 bases in between. The CDR3 has 12 residues. The germline V gene encodes CDR1 SQVTM and CDR2 ANQGSEA. CDR3: CSVWGTGSEQYF. As DNA, the CDR3 is TGCAGCGTTTGGGGTACTGGGAGCGAGCAGTACTTC.

A few counts support this clonotype. This chain connects TRBV29-1 to TRBJ2-7; D ambiguous. Germline lookup yields CDR1 SQVTM and CDR2 ANQGSEA. The CDR3 has 12 residues. Between the trimmed V and J ends, which lost 7 bases and 4 bases, there was a span of 14 bases. CDR3 amino acids: CSAAVGDYEQYF. As DNA, the CDR3 is TGCAGCGCTGCAGTGGGTGATTACGAGCAGTACTTC.

This clonotype occurred a few times. The chain links TRBV5-6 to TRBJ2-1; tentative D call: TRBD2 (6 bases). Trimming removed 5 bases from V and 0 bases from J, with 27 bases in between. In germline, CDR1 is SGHDT, CDR2 YYEEEE. The CDR3 sequence is 20 residues long. In DNA, the CDR3 is TGTGCCAGCAGACCCGTGTCCCCGCGGGACCCGGCGAGCTCCTACAATGAGCAGTTCTTC. Protein: CASRPVSPRDPASSYNEQFF.

This clonotype has a handful of counts. V gene TRBV12-3 or TRBV12-4 combines with J gene TRBJ2-2; TRBD1 might be the D (6 bases). This CDR3 spans 16 amino acids. The V and J ends lost 6 bases and 7 bases respectively, with 21 bases between them. CDR3 amino acids: CASRGMGAPLGGELFF. CDR3 coding DNA: TGTGCCAGCAGGGGAATGGGGGCGCCGCTCGGCGGGGAGCTGTTTTTT.

This clonotype was picked up a small number of times. The CDR3 sequence: CASKGRGRTGELFF. CDR3 nucleotides: TGTGCCAGCAAGGGAAGGGGGCGGACCGGGGAGCTGTTTTTT. The chain carries TRBV3-1 and TRBJ2-2, with 7 bases fitting TRBD1. Per the germline V gene, CDR1 is LGHDT and CDR2 is YNNKEL (reference sequence). V dropped 7 bases and J dropped 5; count of bases not matched to a gene: 7. The CDR3 extends over 14 amino acids.

The rearrangement links TRBV3-1 to TRBJ1-4; 7 bases map to TRBD1. J was trimmed by 4 bases and V by 0 bases; bases with no gene match: 2. Looked up from germline, CDR1 is LGHDT and CDR2 is YNNKEL (reference sequence). This CDR3 has 15 residues. The CDR3 DNA sequence: TGTGCCAGCAGCCAAGACGGGACAGTTAATGAAAAACTGTTTTTT. Translation gives CASSQDGTVNEKLFF.

The sample holds a few counts of this clonotype. J is TRBJ2-1 and V is TRBV19; D gene unclear. Germline lookup yields CDR1 LNHDA and CDR2 SQIVND (reference sequence). The germline V and J ends were trimmed by 7 bases and 3 bases, with 4 bases remaining between them. This CDR3 has 11 amino acids. The CDR3 protein is CASKVYNEQFF. The CDR3 bases are TGTGCCAGTAAGGTCTACAATGAGCAGTTCTTC.

The chain joins TRBV21-1 to TRBJ1-2; the table's D call TRBD1 went unverified against the DNA. TRBV21-1 is reported as a pseudogene. The CDR3 loop spans 14 amino acids. The CDR3 DNA reads as TGTGCCAGCAGCAAAAGGGGGACAAGGGTAGGCTACACCTTC. This translates into CASSKRGTRVGYTF.

This clonotype was picked up many times. The chain links TRBV20-1 to TRBJ2-3; 7 bases are a match to TRBD1. The germline gives CDR1 DFQATT, CDR2 SNEGSKA (reference sequence). The CDR3 is made up of 13 amino acids. J gave up 0 bases and V 3 bases, and 0 bases lay outside the gene matches. The CDR3 region is CSARGQSTDTQYF. CDR3 sequence (DNA): TGCAGTGCTAGGGGACAGAGCACAGATACGCAGTATTTT.

Here the CDR3 reads CASSRQGALGEQFF. The CDR3, as DNA: TGTGCCAGTAGTAGGCAGGGGGCGCTTGGTGAGCAGTTCTTC. V usage is TRBV19 and J usage is TRBJ2-1; TRBD1 aligns across 8 bases. Germline CDR1 reads LNHDA; CDR2 reads SQIVND (reference sequence). V dropped 4 bases and J dropped 9; count of bases not matched to a gene: 8. This CDR3 spans 14 amino acids.

The V and J genes are TRBV7-9 and TRBJ2-1, with a tentative D call TRBD2 (6 bases). The CDR3 sequence is 13 residues long. Trimming stripped 4 bases from V and 8 bases from J, with 12 bases between. CDR1 SEHNR and CDR2 FQNEAQ come from the germline V gene (reference sequence). The CDR3 DNA follows: TGTGCCAGCAGCTCCCGGGACTTACATGAGCAGTTCTTC. Translation: CASSSRDLHEQFF.

The chain recombines TRBV4-1 with TRBJ2-2; 11 bases match TRBD1. With 6 bases clipped from V and 7 bases from J, the junction kept 4 bases outside the gene matches. Germline V gives CDR1 MGHRA, CDR2 YSYEKL. The CDR3 spans 14 residues. The DNA for the CDR3 is TGCGCCAGCAGTCGGGACAGGGGGATCGGGGAGCTGTTTTTT. It yields the protein CASSRDRGIGELFF.